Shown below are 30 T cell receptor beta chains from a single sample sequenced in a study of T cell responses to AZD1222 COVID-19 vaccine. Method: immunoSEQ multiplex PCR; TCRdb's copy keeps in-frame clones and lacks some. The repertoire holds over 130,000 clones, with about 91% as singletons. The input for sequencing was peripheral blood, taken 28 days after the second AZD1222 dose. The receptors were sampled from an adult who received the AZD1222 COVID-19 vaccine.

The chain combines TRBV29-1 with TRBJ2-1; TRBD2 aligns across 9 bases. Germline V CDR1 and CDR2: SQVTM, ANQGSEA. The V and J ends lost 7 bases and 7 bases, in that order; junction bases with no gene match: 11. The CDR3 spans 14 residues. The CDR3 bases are TGCAGCGCCAATAGGGCTAGCGGGATGAATGAGCAGTTCTTC. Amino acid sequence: CSANRASGMNEQFF.

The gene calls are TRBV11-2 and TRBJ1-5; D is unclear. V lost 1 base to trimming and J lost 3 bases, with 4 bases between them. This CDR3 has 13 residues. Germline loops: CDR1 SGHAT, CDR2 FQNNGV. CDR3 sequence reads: CASSLGFNQPQHF. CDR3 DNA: TGTGCCAGCAGCTTAGGCTTCAATCAGCCCCAGCATTTT. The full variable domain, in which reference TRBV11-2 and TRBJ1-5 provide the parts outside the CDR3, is EAGVAQSPRYKIIEKRQSVAFWCNPISGHATLYWYQQILGQGPKLLIQFQNNGVVDDSQLPKDRFSAERLKGVDSTLKIQPAKLEDSAVYLCASSLGFNQPQHFGDGTRLSIL.

Written as DNA, the CDR3 is TGTGCCAGCAGCGTAGGTGAGGGGGAGAGGAATCAGCCCCAGCATTTT. Translated, it gives CASSVGEGERNQPQHF. The V and J genes are TRBV9 and TRBJ1-5, with D perhaps TRBD1 (6 bases). Germline CDR1 SGDLS, CDR2 YYNGEE. The CDR3 has 16 residues. V lost 0 bases, J lost 4 bases, and 14 bases lay in between.

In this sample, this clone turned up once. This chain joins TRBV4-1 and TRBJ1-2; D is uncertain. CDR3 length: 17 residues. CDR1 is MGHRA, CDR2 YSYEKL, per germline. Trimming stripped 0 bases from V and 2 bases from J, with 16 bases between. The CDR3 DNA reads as TGCGCCAGCAGCCAAGATCCCAGCAGTTACGAAAACTATGGCTACACCTTC. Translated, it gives CASSQDPSSYENYGYTF.

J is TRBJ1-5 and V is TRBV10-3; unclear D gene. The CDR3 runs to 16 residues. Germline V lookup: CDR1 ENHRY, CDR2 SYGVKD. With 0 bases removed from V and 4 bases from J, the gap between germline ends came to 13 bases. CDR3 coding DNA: TGTGCCATCAGTGAGTCTAGAAGTCCGGGGAATCAGCCCCAGCATTTT. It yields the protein CAISESRSPGNQPQHF.

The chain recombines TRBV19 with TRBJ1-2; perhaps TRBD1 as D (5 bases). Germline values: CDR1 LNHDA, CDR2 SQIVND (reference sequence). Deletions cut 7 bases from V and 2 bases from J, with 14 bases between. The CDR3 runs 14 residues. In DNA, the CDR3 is TGTGCCAGTACCCCCAACAGGCAGAACTATGGCTACACCTTC. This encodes CASTPNRQNYGYTF.

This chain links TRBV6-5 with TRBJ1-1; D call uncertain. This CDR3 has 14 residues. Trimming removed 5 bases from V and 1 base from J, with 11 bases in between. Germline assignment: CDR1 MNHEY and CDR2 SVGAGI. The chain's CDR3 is CASSPPGPNTEAFF. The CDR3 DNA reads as TGTGCCAGCAGTCCGCCGGGCCCGAACACTGAAGCTTTCTTT.

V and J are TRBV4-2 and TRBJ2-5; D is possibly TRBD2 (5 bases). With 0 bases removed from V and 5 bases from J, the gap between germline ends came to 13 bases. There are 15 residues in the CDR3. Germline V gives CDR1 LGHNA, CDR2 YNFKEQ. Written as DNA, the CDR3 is TGTGCCAGCAGCCAAGAGCCTAATTCGGGGGAGACCCAGTACTTC. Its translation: CASSQEPNSGETQYF.

As DNA, the CDR3 is TGTGCCAGTAGTGGTGGACTCCTGAACACTGAAGCTTTCTTT. Its protein is CASSGGLLNTEAFF. The V gene is TRBV19, the J gene TRBJ1-1; no firm D call. From germline, CDR1 is LNHDA and CDR2 SQIVND (reference sequence). Trimming stripped 5 bases from V and 0 bases from J, with 10 bases between. The CDR3 extends over 14 amino acids.

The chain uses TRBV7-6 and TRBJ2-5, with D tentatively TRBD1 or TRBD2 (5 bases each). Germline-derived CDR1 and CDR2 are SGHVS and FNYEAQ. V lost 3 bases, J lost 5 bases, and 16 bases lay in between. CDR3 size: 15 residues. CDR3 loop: CASSFQLLEGETQYF. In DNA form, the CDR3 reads TGTGCCAGCAGCTTCCAACTACTAGAGGGGGAGACCCAGTACTTC.

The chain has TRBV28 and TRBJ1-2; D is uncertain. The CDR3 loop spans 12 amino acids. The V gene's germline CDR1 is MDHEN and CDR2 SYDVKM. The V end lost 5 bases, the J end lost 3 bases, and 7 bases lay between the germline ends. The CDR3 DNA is TGTGCCAGCAGTGTGAGTGACTATGGCTACACCTTC. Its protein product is CASSVSDYGYTF.

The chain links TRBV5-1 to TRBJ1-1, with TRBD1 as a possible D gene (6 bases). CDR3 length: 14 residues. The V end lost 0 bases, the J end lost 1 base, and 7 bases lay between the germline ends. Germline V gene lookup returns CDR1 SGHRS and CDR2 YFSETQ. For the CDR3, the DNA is TGCGCCAGCAGCTTGGGGGACACGAACACTGAAGCTTTCTTT. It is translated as CASSLGDTNTEAFF.

Here the CDR3 reads CASSLDGGNSPLHF. In nucleotides, the CDR3 is TGTGCCAGCAGCTTAGATGGGGGAAATTCACCCCTCCACTTT. The rearrangement links TRBV7-9 to TRBJ1-6; a weak D match, TRBD1 (5 bases). CDR3 length: 14 amino acids. Looked up from germline, CDR1 is SEHNR and CDR2 is FQNEAQ (reference sequence). V gave up 1 base and J gave up 7 bases, with 8 bases separating them.

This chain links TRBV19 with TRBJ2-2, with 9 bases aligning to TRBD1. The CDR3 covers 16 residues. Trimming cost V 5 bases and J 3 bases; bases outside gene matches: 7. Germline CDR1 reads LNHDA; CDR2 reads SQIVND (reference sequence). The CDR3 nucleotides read TGTGCCAGTAGTGCGTCCGGGACAGGGCACACCGGGGAGCTGTTTTTT. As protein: CASSASGTGHTGELFF.

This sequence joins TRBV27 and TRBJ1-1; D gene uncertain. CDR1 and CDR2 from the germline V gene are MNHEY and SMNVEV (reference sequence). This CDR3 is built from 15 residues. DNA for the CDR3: TGTGCAAACAATGTGACCCGGCAGGAGAACACTGAAGCTTTCTTT. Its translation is CANNVTRQENTEAFF.

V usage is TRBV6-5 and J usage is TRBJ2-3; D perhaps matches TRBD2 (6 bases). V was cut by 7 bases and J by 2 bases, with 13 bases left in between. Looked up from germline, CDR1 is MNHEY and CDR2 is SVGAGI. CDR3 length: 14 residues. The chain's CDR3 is CASIRGLHTDTQYF. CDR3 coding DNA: TGTGCCAGCATAAGGGGACTTCACACAGATACGCAGTATTTT.

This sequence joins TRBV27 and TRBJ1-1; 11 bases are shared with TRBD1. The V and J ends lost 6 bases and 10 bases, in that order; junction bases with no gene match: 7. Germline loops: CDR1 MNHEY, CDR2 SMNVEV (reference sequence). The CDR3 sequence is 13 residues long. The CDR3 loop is CASSMDRGRGAFF. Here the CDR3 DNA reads TGTGCCAGCAGCATGGACAGGGGGCGAGGAGCTTTCTTT.

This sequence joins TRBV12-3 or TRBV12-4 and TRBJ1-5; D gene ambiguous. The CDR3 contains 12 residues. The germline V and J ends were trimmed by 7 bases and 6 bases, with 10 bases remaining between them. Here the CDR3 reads CASTSGFQPQHF. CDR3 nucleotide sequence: TGTGCCAGCACGTCCGGGTTTCAGCCCCAGCATTTT.

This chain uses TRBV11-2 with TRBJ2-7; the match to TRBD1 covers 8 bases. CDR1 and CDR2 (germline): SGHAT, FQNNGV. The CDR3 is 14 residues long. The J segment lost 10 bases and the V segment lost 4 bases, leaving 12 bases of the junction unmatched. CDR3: CASSSSDRVSFQYF. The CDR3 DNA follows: TGTGCCAGCAGCTCCTCGGACAGGGTTTCGTTTCAGTACTTC.

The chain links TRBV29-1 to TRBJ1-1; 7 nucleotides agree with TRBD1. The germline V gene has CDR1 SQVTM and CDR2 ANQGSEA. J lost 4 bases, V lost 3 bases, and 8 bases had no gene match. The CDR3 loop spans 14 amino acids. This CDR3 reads CSVEGQSGRTEAFF. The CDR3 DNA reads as TGCAGCGTTGAGGGACAGTCCGGGCGCACTGAAGCTTTCTTT.

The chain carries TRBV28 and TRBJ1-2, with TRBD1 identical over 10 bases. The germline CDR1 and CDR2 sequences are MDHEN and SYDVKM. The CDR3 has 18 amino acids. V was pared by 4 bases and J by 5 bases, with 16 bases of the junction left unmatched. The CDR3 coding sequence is TGTGCCAGCAGTTCCACGGCCAGCCGGGGACAGGGGACGTATGGCTACACCTTC. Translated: CASSSTASRGQGTYGYTF.

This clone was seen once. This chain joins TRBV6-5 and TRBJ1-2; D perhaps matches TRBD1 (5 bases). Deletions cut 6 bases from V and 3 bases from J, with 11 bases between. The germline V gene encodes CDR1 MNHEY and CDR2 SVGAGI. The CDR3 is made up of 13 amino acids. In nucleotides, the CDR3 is TGTGCCAGCAGCCCCCGGGACCACTATGGCTACACCTTC. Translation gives CASSPRDHYGYTF.

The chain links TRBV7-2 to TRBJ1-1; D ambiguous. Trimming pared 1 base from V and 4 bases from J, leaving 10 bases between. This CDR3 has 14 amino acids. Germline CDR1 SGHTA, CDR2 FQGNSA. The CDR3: CASSLVSLGTEAFF. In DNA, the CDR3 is TGTGCCAGCAGCTTAGTATCCTTGGGCACTGAAGCTTTCTTT.

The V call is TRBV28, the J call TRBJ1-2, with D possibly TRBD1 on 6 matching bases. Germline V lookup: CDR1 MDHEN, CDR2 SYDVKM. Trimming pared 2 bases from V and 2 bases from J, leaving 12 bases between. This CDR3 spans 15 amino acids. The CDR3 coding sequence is TGTGCCAGCAGTTTAGGGGGGCGCAAAAACTATGGCTACACCTTC. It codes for CASSLGGRKNYGYTF.

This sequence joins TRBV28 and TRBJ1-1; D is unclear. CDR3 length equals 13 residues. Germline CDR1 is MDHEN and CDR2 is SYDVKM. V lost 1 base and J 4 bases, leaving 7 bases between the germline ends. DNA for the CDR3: TGTGCCAGCAGTTTATCCCCAGGCACTGAAGCTTTCTTT. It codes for CASSLSPGTEAFF.

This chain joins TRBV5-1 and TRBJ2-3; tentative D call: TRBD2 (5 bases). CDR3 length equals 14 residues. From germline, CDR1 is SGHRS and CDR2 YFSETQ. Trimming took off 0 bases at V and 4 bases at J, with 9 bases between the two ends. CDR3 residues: CASSLGGFADTQYF. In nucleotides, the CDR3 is TGCGCCAGCAGCTTGGGAGGGTTTGCAGATACGCAGTATTTT.

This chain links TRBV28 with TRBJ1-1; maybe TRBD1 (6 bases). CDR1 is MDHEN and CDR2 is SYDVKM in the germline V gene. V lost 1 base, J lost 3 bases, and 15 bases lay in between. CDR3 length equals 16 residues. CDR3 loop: CASSLLGGAGHTEAFF. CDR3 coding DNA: TGTGCCAGCAGTTTATTGGGGGGGGCGGGGCACACTGAAGCTTTCTTT.

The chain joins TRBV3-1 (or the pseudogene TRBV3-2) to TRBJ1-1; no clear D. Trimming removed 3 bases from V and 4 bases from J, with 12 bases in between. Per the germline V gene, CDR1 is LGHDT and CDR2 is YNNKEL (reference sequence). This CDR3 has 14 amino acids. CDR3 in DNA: TGTGCCAGCAGCCATCTACCAGGTGGCACTGAAGCTTTCTTT. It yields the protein CASSHLPGGTEAFF.

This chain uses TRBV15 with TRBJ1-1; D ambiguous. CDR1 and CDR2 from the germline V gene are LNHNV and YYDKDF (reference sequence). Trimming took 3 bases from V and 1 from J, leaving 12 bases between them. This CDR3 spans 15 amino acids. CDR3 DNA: TGTGCCACCAGCAGCCGGCGGTTACCGAACACTGAAGCTTTCTTT. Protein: CATSSRRLPNTEAFF.

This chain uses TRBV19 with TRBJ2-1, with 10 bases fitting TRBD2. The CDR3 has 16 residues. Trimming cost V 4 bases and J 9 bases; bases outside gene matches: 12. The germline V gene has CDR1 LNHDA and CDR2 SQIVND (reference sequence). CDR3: CASSTSGSGRWGEQFF. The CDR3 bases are TGTGCCAGTAGTACTAGCGGGAGTGGGCGGTGGGGTGAGCAGTTCTTC.